This T cell receptor beta chain was recovered during a study of cytomegalovirus exposure and HLA in healthy donors. Study overall: In a later analysis, the roughly 120 validation repertoires were reported to have used the same platform as the 600 to 800 first-cohort repertoires.

On this clone itself: Its specificity is not known.

General study findings and limits: The classifier reportedly diagnosed cytomegalovirus status with high sensitivity and specificity.

TCRdb keeps only in-frame clones here, not all; method: immunoSEQ multiplex PCR. The sample includes under 300,000 clones, nearly 90% of them seen just once. Between the trimmed V and J ends, which lost 0 bases and 0 bases, there was a span of 15 bases. This CDR3 comprises 19 residues. Germline values: CDR1 LGHNA, CDR2 YSLEER. This TCR was sampled from a woman aged 18-29 years in good health and CMV-seronegative. Sequenced sample: PBMCs. V is TRBV4-3 and J is TRBJ2-6, with D maybe TRBD2 (7 bases). The CDR3 coding sequence is TGCGCCAGCAGCCAAGATGAAGGGGGGGACTTCTCTGGGGCCAACGTCCTGACTTTC. Translating it yields CASSQDEGGDFSGANVLTF.